One and the same sample provided the 9 T cell receptor beta chains below, sequenced in a study of graft-versus-host responses after intestinal transplantation. Assay used: immunoSEQ multiplex PCR; TCRdb lists only in-frame clones, some missing. Here the sample spans about 10,000 clones, 80% to 95% being singletons. The sequencing here drew on PBMCs, taken roughly six weeks after intestinal transplantation. These receptors came from a human patient who received an intestinal transplant, so some T cells may come from the graft donor.

The rearrangement joins TRBV6-5 to TRBJ2-7; 10 positions match TRBD2. The ends lost 5 bases at V and 5 bases at J; junction bases unmatched: 6. CDR1 and CDR2 from the germline V gene are MNHEY and SVGAGI. There are 14 residues in the CDR3. CDR3 DNA sequence: TGTGCCAGCAGTCGCCCTAGCGGGGGTAACGAGCAGTACTTC. Its protein product is CASSRPSGGNEQYF.

The table lists this clone with a few counts. This chain connects TRBV5-1 to TRBJ1-1; no clear D. The CDR3 totals 14 residues. Trimming stripped 0 bases from V and 1 base from J, with 7 bases between. Per the germline V gene, CDR1 is SGHRS and CDR2 is YFSETQ. The CDR3, as DNA: TGCGCCAGCAGCTTGGCCGATGGGAACACTGAAGCTTTCTTT. This codes for CASSLADGNTEAFF. Full variable domain (missing parts from reference TRBV5-1 and TRBJ1-1): KAGVTQTPRYLIKTRGQQVTLSCSPISGHRSVSWYQQTPGQGLQFLFEYFSETQRNKGNFPGRFSGRQFSNSRSEMNVSTLELGDSALYLCASSLADGNTEAFFGQGTRLTVV.

This chain links TRBV18 with TRBJ2-1; 7 bases line up with TRBD2. This CDR3 has 17 residues. Germline CDR1 KGHSH, CDR2 LQKENI. V lost 1 base to trimming and J lost 0 bases; unmatched junction nucleotides: 6. The CDR3 DNA follows: TGTGCCAGCTCACCACGGTACTCGGGAGGCTCCTACAATGAGCAGTTCTTC. Translating it yields CASSPRYSGGSYNEQFF.

Here the CDR3 DNA reads TGTGCCAGCAGCTCACAGTGGGCTAGCGGGGGGCCAGAGACCCAGTACTTC. Translating gives CASSSQWASGGPETQYF. This chain uses TRBV7-9 with TRBJ2-5, with TRBD2 matching 11 bases. The J segment lost 4 bases and the V segment lost 4 bases, leaving 11 bases of the junction unmatched. The CDR3 spans 17 residues. Germline CDR1 SEHNR, CDR2 FQNEAQ (reference sequence).

The rearrangement joins TRBV25-1 to TRBJ1-4, with D hard to call. V was shortened by 7 bases and J by 10 bases, with 10 bases between the two germline ends. Germline CDR1 and CDR2: MGHDK and SYGVNS. The length of the CDR3 is 11 residues. Here the CDR3 reads CASTDLGKLFF. In nucleotides, the CDR3 is TGTGCCAGCACGGACCTTGGAAAACTGTTTTTT.

V and J are TRBV12-5 and TRBJ2-1; D gene unclear. V lost 6 bases and J 9 bases, leaving 12 bases between the germline ends. The germline V gene has CDR1 LGHNT and CDR2 FRNRAP. The CDR3 totals 12 residues. CDR3 in DNA: TGTGCTAGTGGCCCCAGCCACCTTGAGCAGTTCTTC. It is translated as CASGPSHLEQFF.

V gene TRBV7-8 combines with J gene TRBJ2-6, with D maybe TRBD2 (5 bases). The CDR3 has 19 amino acids. Looked up from germline, CDR1 is SGHVS and CDR2 is FQNEAQ. The V end lost 3 bases, the J end lost 2 bases, and 20 bases lay between the germline ends. The CDR3 coding sequence is TGTGCCAGCAGCTTTTTAACGAGGGCGCTTGTCCCTGGGGCCAACGTCCTGACTTTC. As protein: CASSFLTRALVPGANVLTF. Full variable domain (rest looked up from reference TRBV7-8 and TRBJ2-6): GAGVSQSPRYKVAKRGQDVALRCDPISGHVSLFWYQQALGQGPEFLTYFQNEAQLDKSGLPSDRFFAERPEGSVSTLKIQRTQQEDSAVYLCASSFLTRALVPGANVLTFGAGSRLTVL.

The gene calls are TRBV5-1 and TRBJ2-2; TRBD2 matches 12 bases. Germline loops: CDR1 SGHRS, CDR2 YFSETQ. This CDR3 spans 16 amino acids. V lost 4 bases, J lost 1 base, and 2 bases stayed unmatched. The CDR3 DNA is TGCGCCAGCAGCCTAGCGGGGGGGCTGAACACCGGGGAGCTGTTTTTT. Translation gives CASSLAGGLNTGELFF.

The gene calls are TRBV4-1 and TRBJ1-1; D is unclear. Germline CDR1 reads MGHRA; CDR2 reads YSYEKL. The CDR3 is made up of 13 amino acids. Trimming took 2 bases from V and 4 from J, leaving 8 bases between them. The CDR3 region is CASSQLEFTEAFF. CDR3 in DNA: TGCGCCAGCAGCCAACTAGAATTCACTGAAGCTTTCTTT.